The 28 T cell receptor beta chains below come from one sample, sequenced in a study of Graves' ophthalmopathy and Graves' hyperthyroidism. Using RNA transcripts, the TCR beta CDR3 regions were amplified. The library came from an HTBI-primed first-round RT-PCR and a second-round multiplex PCR. Each CDR3 protein gets one entry after TCRdb re-called the multiplex PCR reads with MiXCR. The table records 300,000 to 350,000 distinct CDR3 sequences, roughly a sixth of them present only once. Source material: peripheral blood. The receptors come from an adult man with Graves' ophthalmopathy.

The table lists this clonotype with many counts. This chain connects TRBV7-8 to TRBJ2-4; 8 nucleotides align to TRBD1. With 5 bases clipped from V and 8 bases from J, the junction kept 11 bases outside the gene matches. The CDR3 extends over 15 amino acids. Germline V lookup: CDR1 SGHVS, CDR2 FQNEAQ. Written as DNA, the CDR3 is TGTGCCAGCAGCCCAAGCACAGGGGGAGGTTACATTCAGTACTTC. It codes for CASSPSTGGGYIQYF.

In its sample, this clonotype was seen many times. The rearrangement uses TRBV20-1 and TRBJ1-1; 7 bases are a match to TRBD1. Trimming took 6 bases from V and 4 from J; bases not matched to a gene: 8. Germline assignment: CDR1 DFQATT and CDR2 SNEGSKA (reference sequence). This CDR3 has 13 residues. The CDR3 DNA reads TGCAGTGCGAGGCCGACAGGGCTCACTGAAGCTTTCTTT. Translating gives CSARPTGLTEAFF.

This clonotype showed up many times. The V call is TRBV19, the J call TRBJ1-1; 9 bases are shared with TRBD1. From germline, CDR1 is LNHDA and CDR2 SQIVND (reference sequence). The CDR3 sequence is 17 residues long. The J segment lost 0 bases and the V segment lost 7 bases, leaving 12 bases of the junction unmatched. CDR3 nucleotides: TGTGCCAGTAAATCCTCCACAGGACAGGGGATGAACACTGAAGCTTTCTTT. Its protein is CASKSSTGQGMNTEAFF. The entire variable domain, with the rest obtained from reference TRBV19 and TRBJ1-1, is as follows: DGGITQSPKYLFRKEGQNVTLSCEQNLNHDAMYWYRQDPGQGLRLIYYSQIVNDFQKGDIAEGYSVSREKKESFPLTVTSAQKNPTAFYLCASKSSTGQGMNTEAFFGQGTRLTVV.

This clonotype was counted at least ten times. This sequence joins TRBV4-1 and TRBJ2-3, with 12 bases matching TRBD2. The CDR3 covers 19 residues. After removal of 0 bases from V and 2 bases from J, the junction contained 9 bases not matched to a gene. The V gene's germline CDR1 is MGHRA and CDR2 YSYEKL. The CDR3 DNA reads TGCGCCAGCAGCCAAGATGCGGCTAGCGGGGGGGCCTCCACAGATACGCAGTATTTT. It yields the protein CASSQDAASGGASTDTQYF.

This clonotype was observed at least ten times. The rearrangement links TRBV20-1 to TRBJ2-5; perhaps D is TRBD1 or TRBD2 (6 bases each). Trimming pared 6 bases from V and 5 bases from J, leaving 16 bases between. CDR1 and CDR2 from the germline V gene are DFQATT and SNEGSKA (reference sequence). CDR3 length: 13 residues. The chain's CDR3 is CSASSGGLETQYF. DNA of the CDR3: TGCAGTGCCTCCTCCGGGGGCCTCGAGACCCAGTACTTC.

This clonotype was seen a handful of times. As the CDR3 is not closed by the conserved phenylalanine or tryptophan, this likely results from a read error. This chain's CDR3 is CASSYSLQGGKKREQYI. The DNA of the CDR3 is TGTGCCAGCAGTTACTCGTTGCAGGGGGGAAAAAAACGCGAGCAGTACATC. The chain uses TRBV6-5 and TRBJ2-7; TRBD1 might be the D (7 bases). Germline values: CDR1 MNHEY, CDR2 SVGAGI. The CDR3 sequence is 17 residues long. With 0 bases removed from V and 6 bases from J, the gap between germline ends came to 21 bases.

This clonotype was detected only a few times. In DNA form, the CDR3 reads TGTGCCAGCACGAGTGATTATAATTCACCCCTCCACTTT. Translation: CASTSDYNSPLHF. The chain recombines TRBV2 with TRBJ1-6; no clear D. Germline V gene sequence: CDR1 SNHLY, CDR2 FYNNEI. V was trimmed by 7 bases and J by 4 bases, leaving 8 bases between them. This CDR3 region has 13 residues.

This clonotype was observed at least ten times. This rearrangement joins TRBV15 to TRBJ1-1; TRBD1 matches 9 bases. This CDR3 region has 14 residues. The J segment lost 3 bases and the V segment lost 5 bases, leaving 4 bases of the junction unmatched. Germline loops: CDR1 LNHNV, CDR2 YYDKDF (reference sequence). The chain's CDR3 is CATSEGQGHTEAFF. CDR3 nucleotide sequence: TGTGCCACCAGCGAGGGACAGGGCCACACTGAAGCTTTCTTT. Supplemented by reference TRBV15 and TRBJ1-1, the full variable domain reads DAMVIQNPRYQVTQFGKPVTLSCSQTLNHNVMYWYQQKSSQAPKLLFHYYDKDFNNEADTPDNFQSRRPNTSFCFLDIRSPGLGDTAMYLCATSEGQGHTEAFFGQGTRLTVV.

This clonotype appeared many times. The V call is TRBV7-3, the J call TRBJ2-2, with 7 bases fitting TRBD1. From germline, CDR1 is SGHTA and CDR2 FQGTGA. This CDR3 contains 17 residues. With V trimmed by 1 base and J by 1 base, 6 bases remained unmatched. As DNA, the CDR3 is TGTGCCAGCAGCTTAAGCTCCTGGACAGGGAACACCGGGGAGCTGTTTTTT. It codes for CASSLSSWTGNTGELFF.

This clonotype has at least ten counts. The chain carries TRBV6-1 and TRBJ2-7; a possible D gene is TRBD2 (5 bases). The CDR3 has 13 residues. The V gene lost 7 bases and the J gene lost 5 bases, with 15 bases spanning the gap. Germline lookup yields CDR1 MNHNS and CDR2 SASEGT. CDR3 in amino acids: CASNRSGRDEQYF. The CDR3 nucleotides read TGTGCCAGCAATAGGAGTGGGAGAGACGAGCAGTACTTC.

The chain uses TRBV11-1 and TRBJ2-7; no definite D call. The V gene lost 1 base and the J gene lost 1 base, with 8 bases spanning the gap. The germline V gene encodes CDR1 SGHAT and CDR2 FQDESV (reference sequence). The CDR3 has 14 residues. CDR3 DNA sequence: TGTGCCAGCAGCTTAGAGTGGAGTTCCTACGAGCAGTACTTC. Translated, it gives CASSLEWSSYEQYF.

The chain uses TRBV7-2 and TRBJ1-6; weak D call: TRBD1 (5 bases). Germline CDR1 is SGHTA and CDR2 is FQGNSA. The V end lost 6 bases, the J end lost 9 bases, and 15 bases lay between the germline ends. The CDR3 runs to 14 residues. The CDR3 is CASSTRESGSPLHF. CDR3 in DNA: TGTGCCAGCAGTACCAGGGAATCGGGTTCACCCCTCCACTTT. Looking up the rest from reference TRBV7-2 and TRBJ1-6 gives the full variable domain: GAGVSQSPSNKVTEKGKDVELRCDPISGHTALYWYRQSLGQGLEFLIYFQGNSAPDKSGLPSDRFSAERTGGSVSTLTIQRTQQEDSAVYLCASSTRESGSPLHFGNGTRLTVT.

This clonotype has a count of ten or more. The chain combines TRBV30 with TRBJ2-7; TRBD1 is a possible D gene (5 bases). CDR3 length: 13 amino acids. Trimming shortened V by 0 bases and J by 4 bases, and 10 bases separated the two germline ends. The germline CDR1 and CDR2 sequences are GTSNPN and SVGIG (reference sequence). This CDR3 reads CAWSVGQGYEQYF. The CDR3, as DNA: TGTGCCTGGAGTGTAGGGCAGGGTTACGAGCAGTACTTC.

This clonotype appeared many times. V usage is TRBV30 and J usage is TRBJ2-7; 9 positions match TRBD1. Germline V gene sequence: CDR1 GTSNPN, CDR2 SVGIG (reference sequence). The CDR3 consists of 11 residues. V lost 5 bases and J lost 6; bases outside the gene matches: 2. CDR3 sequence (DNA): TGTGCCTGGGGACAGGGGTCCGAGCAGTACTTC. It codes for CAWGQGSEQYF.

This clonotype was counted many times. The rearrangement links TRBV6-2 or TRBV6-3 to TRBJ1-2; D might be TRBD1 (6 bases). Germline V lookup: CDR1 MNHEY, CDR2 SVGEGT. The CDR3 loop spans 15 amino acids. V was trimmed by 6 bases and J by 5 bases, leaving 19 bases between them. The CDR3, as DNA: TGTGCCAGCAGATACCGGGACACCCTACAGTATGGCTACACCTTC. Residues: CASRYRDTLQYGYTF.

This clonotype was observed at least ten times. The J gene is TRBJ1-1, the V gene TRBV7-2; TRBD1 matches 8 bases. There are 18 residues in the CDR3. Trimming at V came to 5 bases and at J to 0 bases, leaving 14 bases not matched to a gene. In germline, CDR1 is SGHTA, CDR2 FQGNSA. The CDR3 sequence: CASSPRTGRLSMNTEAFF. The CDR3 region has the DNA TGTGCCAGCAGCCCCCGGACAGGGCGGCTATCGATGAACACTGAAGCTTTCTTT.

This clonotype was picked up many times. This chain connects TRBV27 to TRBJ1-1; possible D gene TRBD1, 5 bases. V gave up 4 bases and J gave up 4 bases, with 10 bases separating them. Looked up from germline, CDR1 is MNHEY and CDR2 is SMNVEV (reference sequence). This CDR3 is 13 amino acids long. CDR3 DNA: TGTGCCAGCAGTTCGGGGGTGAGCACTGAAGCTTTCTTT. Protein: CASSSGVSTEAFF.

As concerns this clonotype: Germline is not matched at one junction end, which may reflect a read error. V is TRBV7-2 and J is TRBJ1-1; D is undetermined. This CDR3 comprises 14 residues. Germline lookup yields CDR1 SGHTA and CDR2 FQGNSA. For the CDR3, the DNA is TGTGCCAGCAGCAGAGCCGGGATGAACACTGAAGCTTACTTT. Amino acids: CASSRAGMNTEAYF.

In its sample, this clonotype was seen many times. The chain employs TRBV6-1 and TRBJ1-5; no clear D. CDR1 is MNHNS, CDR2 SASEGT, per germline. CDR3 length equals 15 residues. V dropped 6 bases and J dropped 6 bases, with 18 bases sitting between them. CDR3 sequence: CASSKAGLVPQPQHF. Here the CDR3 DNA reads TGTGCCAGCAGCAAGGCGGGGTTGGTCCCTCAGCCCCAGCATTTT.

This clonotype has a count of ten or more. This chain uses TRBV5-1 with TRBJ1-6; 11 nucleotides match TRBD1. The CDR3 has 17 residues. CDR1 SGHRS and CDR2 YFSETQ come from the germline V gene. Trimming at V came to 4 bases and at J to 6 bases, leaving 9 bases not matched to a gene. CDR3 residues: CASSDTGQGVGNSPLHF. CDR3 coding DNA: TGCGCCAGCAGCGACACGGGACAGGGGGTTGGTAATTCACCCCTCCACTTT.

This clonotype appeared many times. V usage is TRBV20-1 and J usage is TRBJ1-5, with 8 bases that match TRBD1. In germline, CDR1 is DFQATT, CDR2 SNEGSKA (reference sequence). The CDR3 is 17 amino acids. V was clipped by 0 bases and J by 1 base; unmatched bases: 8. This chain's CDR3 is CSARDRQGARSNQPQHF. CDR3 DNA sequence: TGCAGTGCTAGAGATCGGCAGGGGGCGCGGAGCAATCAGCCCCAGCATTTT.

This clonotype appeared many times. This chain links TRBV6-2 or TRBV6-3 with TRBJ1-1, with unresolved D. The germline V and J ends were trimmed by 0 bases and 11 bases, with 13 bases remaining between them. CDR3 size: 13 residues. Per germline, CDR1 MNHEY and CDR2 SVGEGT. The CDR3 sequence is CASSYSGNIRAFF. In nucleotides, the CDR3 is TGTGCCAGCAGTTACTCGGGTAACATCAGGGCTTTCTTT.

This clonotype was observed many times. The chain employs TRBV5-1 and TRBJ2-7, with D perhaps matching TRBD1 (5 bases). The CDR3 runs 16 residues. Germline V lookup: CDR1 SGHRS, CDR2 YFSETQ. With 0 bases removed from V and 4 bases from J, the gap between germline ends came to 17 bases. For the CDR3, the DNA is TGCGCCAGCAGCTTGGATAGGTCAGGGTTACCTTACGAGCAGTACTTC. This translates into CASSLDRSGLPYEQYF.

This clonotype appeared many times. The CDR3 DNA reads as TGTGCCAGCAGTTTTCTCGGCCGGGTGAGCGGGGACGGTTCGAGGAACACCGGGGAGCTGTTTTTT. Its translation is CASSFLGRVSGDGSRNTGELFF. The rearrangement uses TRBV27 and TRBJ2-2, with 7 bases fitting TRBD2. The CDR3 sequence is 22 residues long. Germline V gene sequence: CDR1 MNHEY, CDR2 SMNVEV (reference sequence). Trimming removed 3 bases from V and 1 base from J; junction bases left unmatched: 23.

This clonotype has more than one count but fewer than ten. The gene calls are TRBV11-2 and TRBJ2-5; D could derive from TRBD1 or TRBD2 (7 bases each). V was cut by 5 bases and J by 0 bases, with 19 bases left in between. CDR3 length: 17 amino acids. CDR1 is SGHAT, CDR2 FQNNGV, per germline. The CDR3 sequence: CASSPGGDNSNQETQYF. CDR3 DNA: TGTGCCAGCAGCCCAGGGGGGGATAACTCTAACCAAGAGACCCAGTACTTC.

This clonotype appeared many times. This chain joins TRBV9 and TRBJ1-6; D call uncertain. The V end was cut by 0 bases, the J end by 3 bases, with 4 bases between. This CDR3 is built from 14 residues. Germline CDR1 SGDLS, CDR2 YYNGEE. The CDR3 spells CASSVEGYNSPLHF. CDR3 nucleotide sequence: TGTGCCAGCAGCGTAGAGGGCTATAATTCACCCCTCCACTTT.

This clonotype was picked up many times. The rearrangement uses TRBV6-2 or TRBV6-3 and TRBJ2-2, with D perhaps matching TRBD1 or TRBD2 (5 bases each). From germline, CDR1 is MNHEY and CDR2 SVGEGT. Trimming stripped 8 bases from V and 2 bases from J, with 12 bases between. This CDR3 spans 14 amino acids. The CDR3 coding sequence is TGTGCCAGCTGGTGGGACCGCAACACCGGGGAGCTGTTTTTT. It translates to CASWWDRNTGELFF.

This clonotype came up many times. V usage is TRBV11-2 and J usage is TRBJ2-5; D perhaps matches TRBD2 (5 bases). Deletions cut 2 bases from V and 7 bases from J, with 11 bases between. This CDR3 spans 13 amino acids. Germline CDR1 SGHAT, CDR2 FQNNGV. CDR3 sequence: CASSLISGGTQYF. CDR3 nucleotides: TGTGCCAGCAGCTTAATAAGCGGAGGGACCCAGTACTTC. Looking up the rest from reference TRBV11-2 and TRBJ2-5 gives the full variable domain: EAGVAQSPRYKIIEKRQSVAFWCNPISGHATLYWYQQILGQGPKLLIQFQNNGVVDDSQLPKDRFSAERLKGVDSTLKIQPAKLEDSAVYLCASSLISGGTQYFGPGTRLLVL.